This TCR beta chain originates from a study of blood T cell repertoires in COVID-19. Measured with immunoSEQ multiplex PCR; TCRdb has only the in-frame clones, and not every one. The sample includes some 220,000 clones, roughly nine tenths of them seen just once. The CDR3 has 15 residues. CDR1 SGHDN and CDR2 FVKESK come from the germline V gene. The ends were cut back, 3 bases at V and 5 bases at J, with 14 bases in the middle. The sequence came from a woman in her thirties who had recovered from COVID-19. The chain uses TRBV14 and TRBJ1-3, with D perhaps matching TRBD1 (5 bases). Sequencing input: PBMCs or T cells enriched from blood (not recorded which). The CDR3 here is CASSQTALIRNTIYF. CDR3 coding DNA: TGTGCCAGCAGCCAGACAGCTCTCATTCGAAACACCATATATTTT.